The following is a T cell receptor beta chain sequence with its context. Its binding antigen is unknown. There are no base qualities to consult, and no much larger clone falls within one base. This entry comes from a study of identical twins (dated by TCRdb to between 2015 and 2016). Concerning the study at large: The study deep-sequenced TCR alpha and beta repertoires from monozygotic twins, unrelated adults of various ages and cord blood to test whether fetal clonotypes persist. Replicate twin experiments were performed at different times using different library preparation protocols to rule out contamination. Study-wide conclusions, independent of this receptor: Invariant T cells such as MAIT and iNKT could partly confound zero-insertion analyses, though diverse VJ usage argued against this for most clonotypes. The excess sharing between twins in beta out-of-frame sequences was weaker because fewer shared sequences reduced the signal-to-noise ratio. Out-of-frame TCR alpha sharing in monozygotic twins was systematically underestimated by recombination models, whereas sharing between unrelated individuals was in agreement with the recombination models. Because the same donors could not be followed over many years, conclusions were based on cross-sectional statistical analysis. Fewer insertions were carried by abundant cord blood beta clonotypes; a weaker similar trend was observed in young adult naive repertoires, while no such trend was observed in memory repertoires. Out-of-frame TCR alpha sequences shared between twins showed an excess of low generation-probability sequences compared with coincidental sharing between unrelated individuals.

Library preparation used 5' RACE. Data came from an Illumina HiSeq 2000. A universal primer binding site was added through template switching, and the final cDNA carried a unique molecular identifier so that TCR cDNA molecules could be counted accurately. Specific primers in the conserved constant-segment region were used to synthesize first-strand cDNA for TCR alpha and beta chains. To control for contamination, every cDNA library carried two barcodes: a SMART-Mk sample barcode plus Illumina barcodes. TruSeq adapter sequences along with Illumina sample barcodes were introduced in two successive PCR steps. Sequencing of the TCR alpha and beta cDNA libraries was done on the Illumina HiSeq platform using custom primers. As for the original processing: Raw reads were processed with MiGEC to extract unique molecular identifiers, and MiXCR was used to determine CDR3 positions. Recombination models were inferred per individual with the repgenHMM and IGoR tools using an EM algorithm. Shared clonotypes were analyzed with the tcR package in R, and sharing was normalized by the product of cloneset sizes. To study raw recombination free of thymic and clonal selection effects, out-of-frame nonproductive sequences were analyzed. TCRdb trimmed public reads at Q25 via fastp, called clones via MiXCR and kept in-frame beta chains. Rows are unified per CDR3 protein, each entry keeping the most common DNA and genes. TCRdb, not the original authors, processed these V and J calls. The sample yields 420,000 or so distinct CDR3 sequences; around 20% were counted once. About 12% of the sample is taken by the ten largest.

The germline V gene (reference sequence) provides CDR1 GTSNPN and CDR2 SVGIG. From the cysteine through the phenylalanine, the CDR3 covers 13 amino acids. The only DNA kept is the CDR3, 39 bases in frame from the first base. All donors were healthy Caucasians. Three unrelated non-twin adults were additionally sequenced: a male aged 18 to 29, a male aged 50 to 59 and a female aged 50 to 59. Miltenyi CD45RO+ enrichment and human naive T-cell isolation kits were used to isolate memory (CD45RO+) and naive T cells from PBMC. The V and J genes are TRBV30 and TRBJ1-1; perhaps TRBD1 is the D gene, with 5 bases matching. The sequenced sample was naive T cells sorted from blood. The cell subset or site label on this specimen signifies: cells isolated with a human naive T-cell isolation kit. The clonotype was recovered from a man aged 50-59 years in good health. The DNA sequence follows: TGTGGGTGGGGGGTCAGTTTTAACACTGAAGCTTTCTTT. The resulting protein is CGWGVSFNTEAFF.